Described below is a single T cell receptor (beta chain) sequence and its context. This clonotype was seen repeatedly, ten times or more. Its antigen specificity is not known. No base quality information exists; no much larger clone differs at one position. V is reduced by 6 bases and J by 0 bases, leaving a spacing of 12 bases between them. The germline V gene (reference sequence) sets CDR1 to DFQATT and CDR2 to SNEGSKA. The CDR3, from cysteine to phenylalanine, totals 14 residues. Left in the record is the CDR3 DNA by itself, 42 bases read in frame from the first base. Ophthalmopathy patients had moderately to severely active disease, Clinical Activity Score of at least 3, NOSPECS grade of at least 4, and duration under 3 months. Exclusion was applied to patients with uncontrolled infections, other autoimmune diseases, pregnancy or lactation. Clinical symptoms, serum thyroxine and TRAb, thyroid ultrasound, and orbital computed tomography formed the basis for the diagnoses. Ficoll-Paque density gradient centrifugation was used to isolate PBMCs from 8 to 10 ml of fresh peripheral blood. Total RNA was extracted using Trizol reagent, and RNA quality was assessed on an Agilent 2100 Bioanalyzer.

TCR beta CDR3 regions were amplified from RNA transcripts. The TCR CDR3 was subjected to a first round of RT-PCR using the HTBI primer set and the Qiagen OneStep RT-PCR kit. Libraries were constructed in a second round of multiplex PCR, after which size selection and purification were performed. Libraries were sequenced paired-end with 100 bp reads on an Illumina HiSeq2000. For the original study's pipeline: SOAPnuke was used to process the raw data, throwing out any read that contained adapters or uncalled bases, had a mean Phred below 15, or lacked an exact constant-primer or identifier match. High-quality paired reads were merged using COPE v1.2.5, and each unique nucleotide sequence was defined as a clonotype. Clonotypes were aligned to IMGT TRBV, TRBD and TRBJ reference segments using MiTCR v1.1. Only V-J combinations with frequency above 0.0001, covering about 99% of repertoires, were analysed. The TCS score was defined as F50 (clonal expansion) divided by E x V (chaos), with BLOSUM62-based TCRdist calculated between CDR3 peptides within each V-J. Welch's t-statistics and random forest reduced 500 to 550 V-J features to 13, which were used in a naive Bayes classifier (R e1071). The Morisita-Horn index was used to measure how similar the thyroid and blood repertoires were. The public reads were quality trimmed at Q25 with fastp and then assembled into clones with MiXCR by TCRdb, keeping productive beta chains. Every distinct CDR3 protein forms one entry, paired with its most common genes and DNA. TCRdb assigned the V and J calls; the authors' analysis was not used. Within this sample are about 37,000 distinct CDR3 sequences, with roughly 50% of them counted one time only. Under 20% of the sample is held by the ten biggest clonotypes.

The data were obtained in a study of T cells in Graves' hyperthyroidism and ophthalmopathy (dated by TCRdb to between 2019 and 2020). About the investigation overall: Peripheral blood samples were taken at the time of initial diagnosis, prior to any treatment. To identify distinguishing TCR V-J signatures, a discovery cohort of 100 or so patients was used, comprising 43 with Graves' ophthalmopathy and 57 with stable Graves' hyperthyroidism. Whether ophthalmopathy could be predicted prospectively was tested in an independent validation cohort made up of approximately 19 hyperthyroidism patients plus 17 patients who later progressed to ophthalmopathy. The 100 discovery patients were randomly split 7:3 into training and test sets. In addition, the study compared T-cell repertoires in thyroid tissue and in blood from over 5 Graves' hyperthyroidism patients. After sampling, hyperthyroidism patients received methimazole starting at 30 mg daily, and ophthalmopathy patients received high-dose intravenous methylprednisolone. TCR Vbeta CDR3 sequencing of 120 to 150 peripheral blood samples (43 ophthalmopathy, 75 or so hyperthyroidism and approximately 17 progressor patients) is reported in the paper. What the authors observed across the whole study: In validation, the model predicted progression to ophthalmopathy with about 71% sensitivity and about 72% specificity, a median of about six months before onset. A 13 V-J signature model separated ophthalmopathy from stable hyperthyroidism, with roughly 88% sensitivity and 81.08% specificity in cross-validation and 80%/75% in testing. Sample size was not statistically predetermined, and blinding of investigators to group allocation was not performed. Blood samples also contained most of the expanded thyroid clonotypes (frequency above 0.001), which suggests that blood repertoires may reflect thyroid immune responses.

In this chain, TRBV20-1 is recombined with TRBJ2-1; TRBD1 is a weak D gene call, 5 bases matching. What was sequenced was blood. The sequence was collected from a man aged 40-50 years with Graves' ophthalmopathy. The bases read TGCAGTGCCTCCACAGGTATCTCCTACAATGAGCAGTTCTTC. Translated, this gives CSASTGISYNEQFF.